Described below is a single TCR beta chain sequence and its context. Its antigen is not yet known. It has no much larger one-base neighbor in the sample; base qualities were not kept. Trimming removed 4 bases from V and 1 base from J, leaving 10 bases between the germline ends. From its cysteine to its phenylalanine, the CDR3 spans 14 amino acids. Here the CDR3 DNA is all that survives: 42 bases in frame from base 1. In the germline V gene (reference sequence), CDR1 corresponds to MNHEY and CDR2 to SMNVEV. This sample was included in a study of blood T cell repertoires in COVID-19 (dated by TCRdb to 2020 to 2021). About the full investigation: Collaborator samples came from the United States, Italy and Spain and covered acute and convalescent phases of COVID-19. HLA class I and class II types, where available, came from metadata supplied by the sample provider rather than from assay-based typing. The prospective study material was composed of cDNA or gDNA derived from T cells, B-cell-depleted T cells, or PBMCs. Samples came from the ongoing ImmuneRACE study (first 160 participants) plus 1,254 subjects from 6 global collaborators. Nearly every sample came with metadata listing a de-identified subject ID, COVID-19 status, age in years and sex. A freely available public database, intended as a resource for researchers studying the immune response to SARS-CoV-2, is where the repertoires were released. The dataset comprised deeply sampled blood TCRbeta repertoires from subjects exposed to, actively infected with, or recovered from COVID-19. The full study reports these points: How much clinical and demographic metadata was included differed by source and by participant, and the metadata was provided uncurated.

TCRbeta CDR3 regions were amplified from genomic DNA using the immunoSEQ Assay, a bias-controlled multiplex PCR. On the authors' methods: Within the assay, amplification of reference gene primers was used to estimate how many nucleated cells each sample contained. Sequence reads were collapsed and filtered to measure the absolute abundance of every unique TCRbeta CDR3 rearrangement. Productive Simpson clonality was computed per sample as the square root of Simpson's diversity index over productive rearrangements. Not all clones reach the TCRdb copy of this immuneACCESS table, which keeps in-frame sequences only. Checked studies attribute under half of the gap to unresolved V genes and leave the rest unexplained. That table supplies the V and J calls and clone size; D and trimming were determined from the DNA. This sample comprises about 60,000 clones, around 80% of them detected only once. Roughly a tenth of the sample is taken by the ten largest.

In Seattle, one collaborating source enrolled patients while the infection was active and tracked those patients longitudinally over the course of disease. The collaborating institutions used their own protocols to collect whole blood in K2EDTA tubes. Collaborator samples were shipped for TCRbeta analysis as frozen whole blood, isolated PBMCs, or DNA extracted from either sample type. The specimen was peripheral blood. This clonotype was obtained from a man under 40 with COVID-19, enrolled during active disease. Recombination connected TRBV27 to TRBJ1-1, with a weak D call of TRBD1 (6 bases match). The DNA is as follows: TGTGCCAGCAGTTCCTGGACAGCGAACACTGAAGCTTTCTTT. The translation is CASSSWTANTEAFF.